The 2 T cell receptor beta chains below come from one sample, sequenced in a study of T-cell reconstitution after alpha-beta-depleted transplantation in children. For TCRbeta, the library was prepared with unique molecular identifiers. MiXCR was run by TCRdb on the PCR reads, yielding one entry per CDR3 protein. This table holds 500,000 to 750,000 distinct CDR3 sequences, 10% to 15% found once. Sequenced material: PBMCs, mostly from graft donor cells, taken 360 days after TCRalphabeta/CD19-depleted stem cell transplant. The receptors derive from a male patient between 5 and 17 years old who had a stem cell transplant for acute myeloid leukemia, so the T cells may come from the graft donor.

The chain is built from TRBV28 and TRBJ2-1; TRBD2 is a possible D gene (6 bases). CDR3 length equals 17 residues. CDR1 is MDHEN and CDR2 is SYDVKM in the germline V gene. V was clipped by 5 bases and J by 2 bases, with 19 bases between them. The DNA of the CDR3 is TGTGCCAGCAGTCCCCCGAAGGGTAGCGGCCCCTACAATGAGCAGTTCTTC. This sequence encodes CASSPPKGSGPYNEQFF.

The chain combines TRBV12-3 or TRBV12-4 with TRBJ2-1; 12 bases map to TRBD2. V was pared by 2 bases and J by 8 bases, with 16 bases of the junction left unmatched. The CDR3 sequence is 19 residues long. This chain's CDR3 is CASSLRLGAGGLAGYEQFF. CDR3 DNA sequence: TGTGCCAGCAGTTTAAGGCTCGGGGCTGGGGGACTAGCGGGTTATGAGCAGTTCTTC.